This T cell receptor beta chain derives from a study of blood T cell repertoires in COVID-19. There are 15 residues in the CDR3. V dropped 7 bases and J dropped 5; count of bases not matched to a gene: 13. CDR1 SQVTM and CDR2 ANQGSEA come from the germline V gene. Clones were read by immunoSEQ multiplex PCR, and TCRdb kept only the in-frame ones, dropping some. The table shows around 87,000 clones, with roughly 90% occurring only once. Sample: peripheral blood. The receptor's source is a human donor with active COVID-19. The donor label of this sample is uncertain. The gene calls are TRBV29-1 and TRBJ2-1, with TRBD2 matching over 8 bases. CDR3 bases: TGCAGCGCCCCTAGGCGCGGGGGGCCGAACAATGAGCAGTTCTTC. Protein: CSAPRRGGPNNEQFF.